The sequence of this T cell receptor (beta chain) was determined in a study of cytomegalovirus exposure and HLA in healthy donors. Points from the study as a whole: Later on, analysis showed that most CMV-associated TCR beta chains appeared to be HLA-restricted.

Use of 60 Vbeta and 13 Jbeta primers characterized the PCR. The table came from immunoSEQ multiplex PCR; TCRdb's copy has only in-frame clones and leaves some out. The sample records about 120,000 clones, around 60% being singletons. Germline V gives CDR1 MNHEY, CDR2 SMNVEV (reference sequence). The CDR3 has 16 residues. Trimming removed 5 bases from V and 6 bases from J; junction bases left unmatched: 13. This clone was observed once. Its antigen is not known. The TCR comes from a woman in her 40s in good health and CMV-seropositive. J is TRBJ2-7 and V is TRBV27; 10 bases are a match to TRBD1. The specimen sequenced was PBMCs. DNA of the CDR3: TGTGCCAGCAGTAACCGGGACAGGGGATCCCTAGTCGAGCAGTACTTC. Its translation is CASSNRDRGSLVEQYF.